This is a list of T cell receptor beta chains from one sample in a study of T cell responses to AZD1222 COVID-19 vaccine. The repertoire was sequenced with immunoSEQ multiplex PCR; TCRdb's copy has only in-frame clones and lacks some. The data contain some 130,000 clones, about 85% of them seen just once; the ten biggest clones take up around 2.6%. The sequenced sample was peripheral blood, obtained 28 days after the second AZD1222 dose. The receptors originated from an adult who received the AZD1222 COVID-19 vaccine. Both conserved end residues are part of each CDR3. A D gene is named only where the DNA matches it firmly. Some rows mark clone size as missing; the rest say once, few, many or name a class of expanded clone.

TRBJ2-7	.	TRBV28	.	14	CASSLSGHPYEQYF	TGTGCCAGCAGTTTATCGGGACATCCTTACGAGCAGTACTTC
TRBJ1-1	TRBD1	TRBV3-1/TRBV3-2	.	14	CASSQGRRGLEAFF	TGTGCCAGCAGCCAAGGCCGGAGGGGGCTTGAAGCTTTCTTT
TRBJ1-6	TRBD1	TRBV19	.	15	CASSSQGVGNSPLHF	TGTGCCAGTAGTTCGCAGGGGGTCGGTAATTCACCCCTCCACTTT
TRBJ2-7	.	TRBV3-1/TRBV3-2	.	14	CASGIFGAAYEQYF	TGTGCCAGCGGGATCTTCGGGGCAGCCTACGAGCAGTACTTC
TRBJ1-4	.	TRBV6-5	.	16	CASSSVDGPTNEKLFF	TGTGCCAGCAGTTCGGTAGACGGGCCAACTAATGAAAAACTGTTTTTT
TRBJ2-2	TRBD1	TRBV4-1	.	16	CASSQILGQGTGELFF	TGCGCCAGCAGCCAAATCTTGGGACAGGGGACCGGGGAGCTGTTTTTT
TRBJ1-2	.	TRBV12-3/TRBV12-4	.	11	CASSSGFGYTF	TGTGCCAGCAGTTCAGGTTTTGGCTACACCTTC
TRBJ1-2	.	TRBV28	.	15	CASRTVLGLDYGYTF	TGTGCCAGCAGAACAGTTCTGGGATTGGACTATGGCTACACCTTC
TRBJ1-5	.	TRBV10-3	.	13	CAISRGRGQPQHF	TGTGCCATCAGCCGCGGGCGGGGTCAGCCCCAGCATTTT
TRBJ1-1	TRBD1	TRBV6-5	.	13	CASNRGPNTEAFF	TGTGCCAGCAACAGGGGGCCGAACACTGAAGCTTTCTTT
TRBJ2-5	TRBD1	TRBV27	.	16	CASRPLGQGGGETQYF	TGTGCCAGCAGACCCTTAGGACAGGGTGGGGGGGAGACCCAGTACTTC
TRBJ2-2	.	TRBV6-5	.	15	CASSYRYRVTGELFF	TGTGCCAGCAGTTACCGGTACAGGGTCACCGGGGAGCTGTTTTTT
TRBJ2-7	.	TRBV29-1	few	13	CSVVERLGSEQYF	TGCAGCGTCGTTGAGAGACTTGGCTCCGAGCAGTACTTC
TRBJ2-1	TRBD2	TRBV9	.	15	CASSVGGGAYNEQFF	TGTGCCAGCAGCGTCGGCGGGGGGGCCTACAATGAGCAGTTCTTC
TRBJ1-4	TRBD1	TRBV15	.	15	CATSRETGRGEKLFF	TGTGCCACCAGCAGGGAGACAGGGAGAGGTGAAAAACTGTTTTTT
TRBJ2-7	.	TRBV7-9	.	12	CASSLDEQKQYF	TGTGCCAGCAGCTTAGACGAACAGAAGCAGTACTTC
TRBJ1-5	.	TRBV6-5	.	12	CASRKGNQPQHF	TGTGCCAGCAGGAAAGGGAATCAGCCCCAGCATTTT
TRBJ1-2	.	TRBV7-9	.	14	CASSLVSDSDGYTF	TGTGCCAGCAGCTTAGTATCCGACTCGGATGGCTACACCTTC
TRBJ2-3	TRBD2	TRBV7-3	.	15	CASSFGAGGQDTQYF	TGTGCCAGCAGCTTCGGTGCGGGGGGGCAAGATACGCAGTATTTT
TRBJ2-7	.	TRBV5-1	.	16	CASSFSPPTGRYEQYF	TGCGCCAGCAGTTTTTCCCCCCCCACAGGGAGGTACGAGCAGTACTTC
TRBJ1-2	.	TRBV9	.	15	CASSPLMDSGYGYTF	TGTGCCAGCAGCCCACTAATGGACAGCGGATATGGCTACACCTTC
TRBJ2-6	TRBD1	TRBV6-1	.	19	CASSERVLQGRFGANVLTF	TGTGCCAGCAGTGAAAGGGTGCTACAGGGGCGTTTTGGGGCCAACGTCCTGACTTTC
TRBJ2-3	.	TRBV7-2	.	11	CASSFGDTQYF	TGTGCCAGCAGCTTCGGGGATACGCAGTATTTT
TRBJ1-1	.	TRBV15	.	16	CATSRERPGTNTEAFF	TGTGCCACCAGCAGAGAGCGGCCAGGGACGAACACTGAAGCTTTCTTT
TRBJ2-1	.	TRBV27	few	15	CASSRLRSAYNEQFF	TGTGCCAGCAGCAGACTACGCTCAGCCTACAATGAGCAGTTCTTC
TRBJ1-2	.	TRBV6-4	.	14	CASSDSSGAGGYTF	TGTGCCAGCAGTGACTCGAGCGGGGCAGGAGGCTACACCTTC
TRBJ2-7	TRBD1	TRBV19	.	13	CASRDRVTYEQYF	TGTGCCAGTAGAGACAGGGTAACCTACGAGCAGTACTTC
TRBJ2-3	.	TRBV27	.	15	CASSGGQPSTDTQYF	TGTGCCAGCAGTGGAGGACAGCCAAGCACAGATACGCAGTATTTT
TRBJ2-5	.	TRBV27	.	12	CASSFSGETQYF	TGTGCCAGCAGTTTTTCGGGGGAGACCCAGTACTTC
TRBJ1-2	.	TRBV6-1	.	16	CASSARFTGLNYGYTF	TGTGCCAGCAGTGCCCGTTTTACGGGACTTAACTATGGCTACACCTTC
TRBJ1-5	.	TRBV9	.	14	CASSIGGTNQPQHF	TGTGCCAGCAGCATAGGGGGTACCAATCAGCCCCAGCATTTT
TRBJ1-1	TRBD1	TRBV15	.	18	CATSREYTGGMTNTEAFF	TGTGCCACCAGCAGAGAATATACAGGGGGTATGACGAACACTGAAGCTTTCTTT
TRBJ2-3	TRBD2	TRBV5-4	.	17	CASSLSGERGRTDTQYF	TGTGCCAGCAGCTTATCCGGCGAGCGGGGGCGCACAGATACGCAGTATTTT
TRBJ2-5	.	TRBV4-1	.	18	CASSQTAPGVQMEETQYF	TGCGCCAGCAGCCAAACCGCTCCCGGAGTGCAAATGGAAGAGACCCAGTACTTC
TRBJ1-6	TRBD1	TRBV3-1/TRBV3-2	.	15	CASSPRDRTSSPLHF	TGTGCCAGCAGCCCCCGGGACAGGACGAGTTCACCCCTCCACTTT
TRBJ1-5	.	TRBV7-8	.	14	CASSLGLVNQPQHF	TGTGCCAGCAGCTTAGGACTAGTAAATCAGCCCCAGCATTTT
TRBJ2-2	.	TRBV2	once	12	CASSTDTGELFF	TGTGCCAGCAGTACGGACACCGGGGAGCTGTTTTTT